These 29 T cell receptor beta chains share one sample of origin, sequenced in a study of T cell repertoires in cytomegalovirus infection. TCRdb re-derived calls from the reads in MiXCR, one entry per CDR3 protein. Of approximately 550,000 distinct CDR3 sequences in the sample, 16% are singletons; the top ten hold roughly a quarter. Material for sequencing was CD8+ T cells from PBMCs. Receptors originate from a human donor in good health (CMV status not recorded). Some clones in this sample may be carry-over from other donors' samples.

In this sample, this clonotype turned up many times. The rearrangement uses TRBV7-9 and TRBJ1-1; weak D call: TRBD1 (6 bases). Trimming stripped 4 bases from V and 6 bases from J, with 18 bases between. The CDR3 totals 15 residues. The germline V gene has CDR1 SEHNR and CDR2 FQNEAQ (reference sequence). In DNA form, the CDR3 reads TGTGCCAGCAGCTCGACAAGGCAGGGGTATCCTGAAGCTTTCTTT. Its protein product is CASSSTRQGYPEAFF.

In its sample, this clonotype was seen a few times. The chain recombines TRBV6-1 with TRBJ1-2; 9 bases are a match to TRBD1. With V trimmed by 5 bases and J by 2 bases, 6 bases remained unmatched. The CDR3 spans 15 residues. CDR1 is MNHNS, CDR2 SASEGT, per germline. The CDR3 DNA follows: TGTGCCAGCAGTATGGACAGGGGAAGGAACTATGGCTACACCTTC. This encodes CASSMDRGRNYGYTF.

This clonotype was seen more than once but under ten times. The V call is TRBV29-1, the J call TRBJ2-7; 7 nucleotides line up with TRBD1. V lost 1 base and J lost 2; bases outside the gene matches: 2. This CDR3 has 13 amino acids. Per germline, CDR1 SQVTM and CDR2 ANQGSEA. The CDR3 DNA sequence: TGCAGCGTTGAAGGGGACAGTCCCTACGAGCAGTACTTC. This gives the protein CSVEGDSPYEQYF.

This clonotype was seen at least ten times. CDR3 DNA sequence: TGTGCCAGCAGCGTCGGGACTAGCCTAAACAATGAGCAGTTCTTC. Its protein product is CASSVGTSLNNEQFF. The chain combines TRBV7-3 with TRBJ2-1; 9 bases agree with TRBD2. The germline CDR1 and CDR2 sequences are SGHTA and FQGTGA. The V and J ends lost 5 bases and 5 bases, in that order; junction bases with no gene match: 7. The CDR3 loop spans 15 amino acids.

The table lists this clonotype with a few counts. The CDR3 sequence: CASSTQGLRSYNEQFF. CDR3 bases: TGTGCCAGTAGTACGCAGGGCCTGAGGTCCTACAATGAGCAGTTCTTC. The chain carries TRBV19 and TRBJ2-1; TRBD1 is a possible D gene (5 bases). Trimming left V 4 bases short and J 1 base short, with 14 bases between. Germline-derived CDR1 and CDR2 are LNHDA and SQIVND (reference sequence). This CDR3 spans 16 amino acids.

This clonotype was counted at least ten times. The V call is TRBV7-9, the J call TRBJ2-7; D remains unclear. The CDR3 has 13 amino acids. Per germline, CDR1 SEHNR and CDR2 FQNEAQ (reference sequence). V dropped 5 bases and J dropped 5 bases, with 13 bases sitting between them. CDR3 coding DNA: TGTGCCAGCAGCCTACGACTGCTGGACGAGCAGTACTTC. Translating it yields CASSLRLLDEQYF.

This chain joins TRBV13 and TRBJ1-6; D is perhaps TRBD1 (5 bases). V lost 6 bases to trimming and J lost 3 bases, with 15 bases between them. The CDR3 sequence is 16 residues long. From germline, CDR1 is PRHDT and CDR2 FYEKMQ (reference sequence). DNA of the CDR3: TGTGCCAGCAGTATATACAGGAGCTACTATAATTCACCCCTCCACTTT. Its protein is CASSIYRSYYNSPLHF.

Ten or more counts support this clonotype. The J gene is TRBJ2-7, the V gene TRBV6-5; TRBD2 agrees at 9 bases. The CDR3 is 15 amino acids. Looked up from germline, CDR1 is MNHEY and CDR2 is SVGAGI. V lost 2 bases, J lost 1 base, and 3 bases stayed unmatched. CDR3 nucleotide sequence: TGTGCCAGCAGTTACGGAGCGGGGGGTTCCTACGAGCAGTACTTC. This translates into CASSYGAGGSYEQYF.

The V gene is TRBV29-1, the J gene TRBJ1-1; D call uncertain. V lost 1 base to trimming and J lost 7 bases, with 10 bases between them. The germline V gene encodes CDR1 SQVTM and CDR2 ANQGSEA. The CDR3 has 12 residues. The CDR3 coding sequence is TGCAGCGTTGAAGGCGACCAAGATGAAGCTTTCTTT. The encoded protein is CSVEGDQDEAFF. The full variable domain, with the rest looked up from reference TRBV29-1 and TRBJ1-1, is SAVISQKPSRDICQRGTSLTIQCQVDSQVTMMFWYRQQPGQSLTLIATANQGSEATYESGFVIDKFPISRPNLTFSTLTVSNMSPEDSSIYLCSVEGDQDEAFFGQGTRLTVV.

This clonotype showed up many times. V is TRBV6-5 and J is TRBJ1-4; no clear D gene. The V end was cut by 0 bases, the J end by 0 bases, with 8 bases between. From germline, CDR1 is MNHEY and CDR2 SVGAGI. The CDR3 spans 16 residues. The CDR3 is CASSYSGGATNEKLFF. For the CDR3, the DNA is TGTGCCAGCAGTTACTCAGGCGGGGCAACTAATGAAAAACTGTTTTTT.

The table lists this clonotype with a few counts. The chain employs TRBV27 and TRBJ2-3; TRBD2 matches 8 bases. The CDR3 totals 14 residues. CDR1 and CDR2 from the germline V gene are MNHEY and SMNVEV (reference sequence). Trimming at V came to 11 bases and at J to 3 bases, leaving 10 bases not matched to a gene. The CDR3 sequence: CAVRAGVGTDTQYF. In nucleotides, the CDR3 is TGTGCCGTAAGAGCGGGAGTCGGGACAGATACGCAGTATTTT.

This clonotype appeared many times. The rearrangement uses TRBV12-3 or TRBV12-4 and TRBJ1-6; D gene unclear. The CDR3 runs 15 residues. Deletions cut 11 bases from V and 0 bases from J, with 14 bases between. In nucleotides, the CDR3 is TGTGCCTCGAGCAGTGAGGGCTCCTATAATTCACCCCTCCACTTT. Protein: CASSSEGSYNSPLHF.

This clonotype has ten or more counts. The rearrangement joins TRBV6-1 to TRBJ2-7; TRBD2 matches 8 bases. The CDR3 has 14 amino acids. CDR1 is MNHNS, CDR2 SASEGT, per germline. After removal of 5 bases from V and 2 bases from J, the junction contained 5 bases not matched to a gene. CDR3 DNA: TGTGCCAGCAGTCGGACTAGCACAACCTACGAGCAGTACTTC. It is translated as CASSRTSTTYEQYF.

Ten or more counts support this clonotype. The chain uses TRBV7-8 and TRBJ1-4; D not certain. The V and J ends lost 4 bases and 7 bases respectively, with 31 bases between them. CDR1 is SGHVS, CDR2 FQNEAQ, per germline. The CDR3 has 20 amino acids. The CDR3 region is CASSSRAGLGGPTRSEKLFF. The CDR3 DNA follows: TGTGCCAGCAGCTCCCGAGCGGGCCTCGGAGGACCTACAAGAAGTGAAAAACTGTTTTTT.

This clonotype was observed many times. V gene TRBV7-9 combines with J gene TRBJ2-1, with 10 bases that match TRBD2. The V gene's germline CDR1 is SEHNR and CDR2 FQNEAQ (reference sequence). CDR3 size: 15 residues. V was pared by 3 bases and J by 9 bases, with 8 bases of the junction left unmatched. The DNA of the CDR3 is TGTGCCAGCAGCTTCCCTAGCGGGAGTCTCGGTGAGCAGTTCTTC. Translated, it gives CASSFPSGSLGEQFF.

There are many counts of this clonotype. The chain is built from TRBV7-9 and TRBJ1-1; D gene unclear. Looked up from germline, CDR1 is SEHNR and CDR2 is FQNEAQ (reference sequence). The CDR3 consists of 12 residues. The CDR3 coding sequence is TGTGTGTCGCAGCAGATGAACACTGAAGCTTTCTTT. This gives the protein CVSQQMNTEAFF.

This clonotype was counted a few times. The V gene is TRBV20-1, the J gene TRBJ1-3, with TRBD1 matching 9 bases. The trim removed 1 base at V and 4 bases at J, leaving 14 bases unmatched. This CDR3 has 18 amino acids. CDR1 is DFQATT and CDR2 is SNEGSKA in the germline V gene (reference sequence). The CDR3 sequence is CSARAYPGQGTSGNTIYF. In nucleotides, the CDR3 is TGCAGTGCTAGAGCATATCCGGGACAGGGTACTTCCGGAAACACCATATATTTT.

The rearrangement uses TRBV28 and TRBJ2-3; D not certain. Per germline, CDR1 MDHEN and CDR2 SYDVKM. The germline V and J ends were trimmed by 6 bases and 4 bases, with 5 bases remaining between them. The CDR3 has 11 amino acids. The CDR3 here is CASRWSDTQYF. CDR3 sequence (DNA): TGTGCCAGCAGGTGGTCAGATACGCAGTATTTT.

This clonotype appeared a few times. This chain links TRBV12-3 or TRBV12-4 with TRBJ1-2; D perhaps matches TRBD1 (5 bases). The V and J ends lost 6 bases and 8 bases respectively, with 13 bases between them. This CDR3 has 12 amino acids. In DNA, the CDR3 is TGTGCCAGCAGAACAGGCTCTGTGGGCTACACCTTC. This translates into CASRTGSVGYTF.

A note on this clonotype: This may be a read error, as it is one base from a much larger clone. This chain uses TRBV11-2 with TRBJ2-4; the D is unclear. V shed 3 bases and J shed 3 bases, with 9 bases lying between them. Looked up from germline, CDR1 is SGHAT and CDR2 is FQNNGV. This CDR3 has 14 residues. The CDR3 nucleotides read TGTGCCAGCAGCTTTAGTCAGTGCAAAAACATTCAGTACTTC. Protein sequence: CASSFSQCKNIQYF.

At least ten counts were recorded for this clonotype. The CDR3 region is CASSWSSQRAYTGELFF. The CDR3 coding sequence is TGTGCCAGCAGCTGGTCGTCTCAGCGGGCCTACACCGGGGAGCTGTTTTTT. The rearrangement joins TRBV7-9 to TRBJ2-2; tentative D call: TRBD2 (6 bases). This CDR3 contains 17 residues. Germline assignment: CDR1 SEHNR and CDR2 FQNEAQ (reference sequence). Trimming took off 4 bases at V and 3 bases at J, with 18 bases between the two ends.

A few counts support this clonotype. The gene calls are TRBV19 and TRBJ1-2; D not resolved. CDR1 LNHDA and CDR2 SQIVND come from the germline V gene (reference sequence). Trimming shortened V by 9 bases and J by 5 bases, and 13 bases separated the two germline ends. The CDR3 is 12 residues long. The CDR3 DNA is TGTGCCAGCGGTATTGCGTCATATGGCTACACCTTC. Translated: CASGIASYGYTF.

The V call is TRBV30, the J call TRBJ2-7; TRBD1 matches 9 bases. Germline-derived CDR1 and CDR2 are GTSNPN and SVGIG (reference sequence). This CDR3 comprises 15 residues. With V trimmed by 0 bases and J by 2 bases, 5 bases remained unmatched. CDR3 coding DNA: TGTGCCTGGAGTGTAGGGACAGGGCCACCCTACGAGCAGTACTTC. Protein sequence: CAWSVGTGPPYEQYF.

In its sample, this clonotype was seen a few times. The V and J genes are TRBV6-2 or TRBV6-3 and TRBJ1-1, with D unclear. Germline V CDR1 and CDR2: MNHEY, SVGEGT. Trimming cost V 2 bases and J 1 base, with 20 bases left between them. The CDR3 consists of 18 residues. CDR3 residues: CASSYNRQNPAGNTEAFF. CDR3 DNA: TGTGCCAGCAGTTACAATCGGCAGAACCCGGCAGGGAACACTGAAGCTTTCTTT.

About this clonotype: A much larger clone sits a single nucleotide away, making a read error possible. The V call is TRBV11-2, the J call TRBJ1-6, with 8 bases lining up with TRBD1. The CDR3 has 13 residues. Per germline, CDR1 SGHAT and CDR2 FQNNGV. CDR3 nucleotide sequence: TGTGCCAGCAGCCCCGGACAGGGTTCACCCCTCCGCTTT. It encodes CASSPGQGSPLRF.

This chain uses TRBV6-1 with TRBJ2-7; TRBD1 matches at 7 bases. Germline V CDR1 and CDR2: MNHNS, SASEGT. J gave up 5 bases and V 5 bases, and 15 bases lay outside the gene matches. The CDR3 is 16 residues long. CDR3 DNA sequence: TGTGCCAGCAGTATGCTGAGCGAGGGGGCGGGCAACGAGCAGTACTTC. It codes for CASSMLSEGAGNEQYF.

This clonotype was seen at least ten times. The chain has TRBV28 and TRBJ2-6; possible D gene TRBD1, 5 bases. This CDR3 has 14 amino acids. V lost 3 bases to trimming and J lost 4 bases, with 7 bases between them. Germline CDR1 and CDR2: MDHEN and SYDVKM. DNA for the CDR3: TGTGCCAGCAGTTTTAGGACAGGGGCCAACGTCCTGACTTTC. Translation gives CASSFRTGANVLTF. The full variable domain, completed using reference TRBV28 and TRBJ2-6, is DVKVTQSSRYLVKRTGEKVFLECVQDMDHENMFWYRQDPGLGLRLIYFSYDVKMKEKGDIPEGYSVSREKKERFSLILESASTNQTSMYLCASSFRTGANVLTFGAGSRLTVL.

The table lists this clonotype with a few counts. The chain couples TRBV28 to TRBJ1-1, with TRBD1 matching over 7 bases. The CDR3 contains 15 residues. V lost 7 bases and J lost 4; bases outside the gene matches: 12. The germline V gene encodes CDR1 MDHEN and CDR2 SYDVKM. This CDR3 is CASTLRGTVGTEAFF. The CDR3 DNA reads as TGTGCCAGCACCCTGAGGGGGACAGTGGGCACTGAAGCTTTCTTT. Together with reference TRBV28 and TRBJ1-1, the CDR3 gives the full variable domain: DVKVTQSSRYLVKRTGEKVFLECVQDMDHENMFWYRQDPGLGLRLIYFSYDVKMKEKGDIPEGYSVSREKKERFSLILESASTNQTSMYLCASTLRGTVGTEAFFGQGTRLTVV.

At least ten counts were recorded for this clonotype. V and J are TRBV7-9 and TRBJ2-5; D possibly matches TRBD1 or TRBD2 (5 bases each). Germline V gene data show CDR1 as SEHNR and CDR2 as FQNEAQ (reference sequence). The CDR3 contains 15 residues. Trimming shortened V by 5 bases and J by 4 bases, and 17 bases separated the two germline ends. CDR3 sequence (DNA): TGTGCCAGCAGCCTCACCCTGGGGGAAAGAGAGACCCAGTACTTC. Protein: CASSLTLGERETQYF.